A single TCR beta chain is shown here with its context. The data stem from a study of blood T cell repertoires in COVID-19. Study context: The United States, Italy and Spain supplied acute and convalescent COVID-19 samples. Sources were T cells, B-cell-depleted T cells, or PBMCs; the material itself was cDNA or gDNA.

Original analysis: Reference gene primer amplification yielded estimated nucleated cell counts. TCRdb keeps only in-frame clones here, not all; method: immunoSEQ multiplex PCR. The V and J calls and clone size are taken from that table; D and trimming were inferred from the DNA. The repertoire has under 200,000 clones, approximately 87% of them found once; the top ten carry about a tenth. Seattle patient enrollment occurred during active infection, with longitudinal follow-up thereafter. The TCR sequence derives from a woman aged 55 to 70 with COVID-19, enrolled during active disease. The sequencing sample was made of peripheral blood.

DNA for the CDR3: TGTGCCAGCAGCTACGCGGGCCCCGTAGGAAACACCATATATTTT. Translating gives CASSYAGPVGNTIYF. The V and J genes are TRBV7-2 and TRBJ1-3; D not certain. The CDR3 is 15 amino acids. In germline, CDR1 is SGHTA, CDR2 FQGNSA. Trimming shortened V by 4 bases and J by 4 bases, and 14 bases separated the two germline ends.